Presented here are 18 T cell receptor beta chains from one specimen sequenced in a study of T cell changes during pregnancy in multiple sclerosis. Here immunoSEQ multiplex PCR was the method, and the copy in TCRdb shows in-frame clones only, minus some. The sample gives under 85,000 clones, roughly 90% of which show up once; 0.25% to 0.3% is in the top ten. Sequences were derived from CD4+ T cells from peripheral blood mononuclear cells, sampled in the third trimester of pregnancy. The receptors derive from a female donor in good health, enrolled as a control in a pregnancy study.

The chain uses TRBV4-1 and TRBJ1-2; D is perhaps TRBD1 (6 bases). Looked up from germline, CDR1 is MGHRA and CDR2 is YSYEKL. There are 15 residues in the CDR3. Trimming shortened V by 1 base and J by 6 bases, and 15 bases separated the two germline ends. The CDR3 region has the DNA TGCGCCAGCAGCCAAGCCGCCAGGGGAGGGGATGGCTACACCTTC. It encodes CASSQAARGGDGYTF.

The chain carries TRBV5-1 and TRBJ2-5; 9 bases line up with TRBD2. The V and J ends lost 4 bases and 1 base, in that order; junction bases with no gene match: 8. CDR3 size: 16 residues. Germline values: CDR1 SGHRS, CDR2 YFSETQ. The CDR3 nucleotides are TGCGCCAGCAGCCGTCCGGGCGGGGGGGCCCAAGAGACCCAGTACTTC. Translated, it gives CASSRPGGGAQETQYF.

This clone came up a few times. This chain connects TRBV19 to TRBJ1-5; D is perhaps TRBD1 (6 bases). The CDR3 is 14 amino acids. Trimming stripped 6 bases from V and 2 bases from J, with 11 bases between. In germline, CDR1 is LNHDA, CDR2 SQIVND (reference sequence). As DNA, the CDR3 is TGTGCCAGTAGCCCGGGGGGCCGCAATCAGCCCCAGCATTTT. Protein: CASSPGGRNQPQHF. The full variable domain, its missing parts supplied by reference TRBV19 and TRBJ1-5, is DGGITQSPKYLFRKEGQNVTLSCEQNLNHDAMYWYRQDPGQGLRLIYYSQIVNDFQKGDIAEGYSVSREKKESFPLTVTSAQKNPTAFYLCASSPGGRNQPQHFGDGTRLSIL.

The J gene is TRBJ1-2, the V gene TRBV7-2, with a weak D call TRBD1 (6 bases). V gave up 4 bases and J gave up 4 bases, with 13 bases separating them. The CDR3 has 14 residues. CDR1 and CDR2 from the germline V gene are SGHTA and FQGNSA. The CDR3 DNA reads as TGTGCCAGCAGCTCACGTGACAGGAGCTATGGCTACACCTTC. It translates to CASSSRDRSYGYTF.

The chain uses TRBV6-5 and TRBJ2-7, with D perhaps matching TRBD1 (6 bases). CDR1 is MNHEY and CDR2 is SVGAGI in the germline V gene. The V end lost 5 bases, the J end lost 3 bases, and 11 bases lay between the germline ends. The CDR3 consists of 13 residues. The chain's CDR3 is CASSRGKHYEQYF. CDR3 coding DNA: TGTGCCAGCAGTAGGGGGAAACACTACGAGCAGTACTTC.

The chain couples TRBV11-2 to TRBJ1-1, with D hard to call. Trimming took off 7 bases at V and 0 bases at J, with 12 bases between the two ends. The CDR3 contains 14 residues. Germline V CDR1 and CDR2: SGHAT, FQNNGV. CDR3 nucleotide sequence: TGTGCCAGCACCCGAGGGATTTTGAACACTGAAGCTTTCTTT. Protein: CASTRGILNTEAFF.

This clone has only one observation. The chain carries TRBV2 and TRBJ1-4; 7 bases are a match to TRBD1. The CDR3 covers 16 residues. Germline V lookup: CDR1 SNHLY, CDR2 FYNNEI. V was clipped by 5 bases and J by 0 bases; unmatched bases: 6. The CDR3 is CASSRPGGATNEKLFF. In DNA form, the CDR3 reads TGTGCCAGCAGTCGACCAGGGGGAGCAACTAATGAAAAACTGTTTTTT.

The chain uses TRBV4-1 and TRBJ1-1, with 7 bases that match TRBD1. The CDR3 runs 15 residues. The germline gives CDR1 MGHRA, CDR2 YSYEKL. Trimming removed 5 bases from V and 4 bases from J; junction bases left unmatched: 10. CDR3 nucleotides: TGCGCCAGCAGCGAATTTAACAGGGGACTCACTGAAGCTTTCTTT. Encoded protein: CASSEFNRGLTEAFF.

The chain combines TRBV6-5 with TRBJ2-3; 9 bases are shared with TRBD2. The germline V gene has CDR1 MNHEY and CDR2 SVGAGI. The CDR3 consists of 16 residues. The trim removed 2 bases at V and 5 bases at J, leaving 8 bases unmatched. The CDR3 sequence is CASSYGGGLAQDTQYF. CDR3 DNA sequence: TGTGCCAGCAGTTACGGGGGAGGACTAGCGCAAGATACGCAGTATTTT.

The genes are TRBV11-3 and TRBJ1-2; D unclear. V shed 5 bases and J shed 4 bases, with 14 bases lying between them. Germline V gives CDR1 SGHNT, CDR2 YENEEA. This CDR3 has 14 residues. The CDR3 DNA reads TGTGCCAGCAGCCGGGGAGGGCAAGGCTATGGCTACACCTTC. It specifies CASSRGGQGYGYTF.

This rearrangement joins TRBV7-2 to TRBJ1-6; 9 nucleotides agree with TRBD1. CDR3 size: 15 residues. Germline-derived CDR1 and CDR2 are SGHTA and FQGNSA. The junction had 5 bases not matched to a gene; V was cut back by 4 bases and J by 7 bases. The CDR3 protein is CASSSGTGRNSPLHF. The CDR3 bases are TGTGCCAGCAGCTCGGGGACAGGGAGGAATTCACCCCTCCACTTT.

This clone appeared once. J is TRBJ2-6 and V is TRBV18; 7 bases align to TRBD1. Germline V gene lookup returns CDR1 KGHSH and CDR2 LQKENI. Germline trimming cut 1 base from V and 0 bases from J; bases unmatched to any gene: 3. The CDR3 totals 17 residues. The CDR3 bases are TGTGCCAGCTCACCACGGGGACAGATCTCTGGGGCCAACGTCCTGACTTTC. Translating it yields CASSPRGQISGANVLTF. The whole variable domain, remainder taken from reference TRBV18 and TRBJ2-6, is NAGVMQNPRHLVRRRGQEARLRCSPMKGHSHVYWYRQLPEEGLKFMVYLQKENIIDESGMPKERFSAEFPKEGPSILRIQQVVRGDSAAYFCASSPRGQISGANVLTFGAGSRLTVL.

This rearrangement joins TRBV5-1 to TRBJ1-2; maybe TRBD1 (5 bases). Trimming left V 0 bases short and J 3 bases short, with 9 bases between. The CDR3 covers 14 residues. Looked up from germline, CDR1 is SGHRS and CDR2 is YFSETQ. The CDR3 loop reads CASSLDGADYGYTF. The CDR3 DNA reads TGCGCCAGCAGCTTGGATGGGGCTGACTATGGCTACACCTTC.

The chain combines TRBV30 with TRBJ2-3, with 7 bases aligning to TRBD1. With 1 base clipped from V and 6 bases from J, the junction kept 13 bases outside the gene matches. Germline V lookup: CDR1 GTSNPN, CDR2 SVGIG (reference sequence). The CDR3 is 16 residues long. The DNA of the CDR3 is TGTGCCTGGAGTGGTATAAAGGGGGCGCATTACGATACGCAGTATTTT. Protein sequence: CAWSGIKGAHYDTQYF.

The chain has TRBV30 and TRBJ1-2; the D gene is possibly TRBD1 (6 bases). CDR1 is GTSNPN and CDR2 is SVGIG in the germline V gene (reference sequence). V was cut by 0 bases and J by 8 bases, with 13 bases left in between. This CDR3 spans 13 amino acids. As DNA, the CDR3 is TGTGCCTGGAGTGTACCAGGGGTAGGCGGCTACACCTTC. Residues: CAWSVPGVGGYTF.

The CDR3 protein is CASSSGQASTDTQYF. The CDR3 DNA follows: TGTGCCAGCAGCTCGGGACAGGCTAGCACAGATACGCAGTATTTT. The rearrangement links TRBV11-2 to TRBJ2-3, with TRBD1 identical over 8 bases. CDR3 length equals 15 residues. Germline values: CDR1 SGHAT, CDR2 FQNNGV. V lost 4 bases, J lost 0 bases, and 3 bases stayed unmatched.

The CDR3 nucleotides are TGTGCCAGCAGTTACCTAACAGGGGGCACTGAAGCTTTCTTT. This sequence encodes CASSYLTGGTEAFF. This rearrangement joins TRBV6-6 to TRBJ1-1; 8 positions match TRBD1. CDR1 is MNHNY and CDR2 is SVGAGI in the germline V gene (reference sequence). J was trimmed by 4 bases and V by 2 bases; bases with no gene match: 3. The CDR3 consists of 14 residues.

The rearrangement joins TRBV28 to TRBJ1-1; 8 bases align to TRBD1. J gave up 5 bases and V 5 bases, and 10 bases lay outside the gene matches. Per germline, CDR1 MDHEN and CDR2 SYDVKM. The length of the CDR3 is 15 residues. CDR3 residues: CASSTNQGARTEAFF. CDR3 nucleotide sequence: TGTGCCAGCAGTACGAATCAGGGGGCGCGTACTGAAGCTTTCTTT. Together with reference TRBV28 and TRBJ1-1, the CDR3 gives the full variable domain: DVKVTQSSRYLVKRTGEKVFLECVQDMDHENMFWYRQDPGLGLRLIYFSYDVKMKEKGDIPEGYSVSREKKERFSLILESASTNQTSMYLCASSTNQGARTEAFFGQGTRLTVV.